A single sample is the source of the 16 T cell receptor beta chains below, sequenced in a study of spatial heterogeneity in lung cancer. A single record per CDR3 protein comes from TCRdb applying MiXCR to the 5' RACE reads. Among around 120,000 distinct CDR3 sequences listed, 10% to 15% were seen once. Time point indicated: blood at routine non-recurrence follow-up after resection. From tumor, nontumor lung or frozen PBMC, whole RNA was taken unsorted for sequencing. The material was PBMCs, obtained at follow-up. These receptors originate from a male donor with early-stage non-small cell lung cancer.

A few counts support this clonotype. J is TRBJ2-1 and V is TRBV15; 9 bases agree with TRBD1. Germline assignment: CDR1 LNHNV and CDR2 YYDKDF (reference sequence). V shed 1 base, J shed 6 bases, and the junction held 4 bases outside the gene matches. The CDR3 runs to 15 residues. The CDR3 spells CATSRGGQGGNEQFF. The CDR3 bases are TGTGCCACCAGCAGAGGGGGACAGGGTGGCAATGAGCAGTTCTTC.

The chain combines TRBV27 with TRBJ1-6; 10 bases fit TRBD1. The CDR3 loop spans 15 amino acids. The junction had 5 bases not matched to a gene; V was cut back by 2 bases and J by 10 bases. CDR1 is MNHEY, CDR2 SMNVEV, per germline (reference sequence). CDR3 in DNA: TGTGCCAGCAGTTTAGTGGGACAGGGGACCTCACCCCTCCACTTT. Translating it yields CASSLVGQGTSPLHF.

A few counts support this clonotype. V is TRBV12-3 or TRBV12-4 and J is TRBJ2-7, with 9 bases identical to TRBD1. The CDR3 contains 15 residues. Trimming at V came to 6 bases and at J to 5 bases, leaving 11 bases not matched to a gene. The CDR3 here is CASRPTGQGSHEQYF. CDR3 DNA: TGTGCCAGCAGGCCGACGGGACAGGGTTCCCACGAGCAGTACTTC.

The rearrangement uses TRBV6-5 and TRBJ2-7, with D tentatively TRBD1 or TRBD2 (6 bases each). Between the trimmed V and J ends, which lost 6 bases and 5 bases, there was a span of 17 bases. Germline loops: CDR1 MNHEY, CDR2 SVGAGI. The CDR3 is 14 residues long. For the CDR3, the DNA is TGTGCCAGCAGGCCTAGGTGGGGGGCGGACGAGCAGTACTTC. Amino acid sequence: CASRPRWGADEQYF.

The chain's CDR3 is CASSYGAGGFGNQPQHF. The CDR3 bases are TGTGCCAGCAGTTACGGGGCAGGTGGGTTTGGCAATCAGCCCCAGCATTTT. The chain couples TRBV6-2 or TRBV6-3 to TRBJ1-5; a possible D gene is TRBD1 (5 bases). With 2 bases removed from V and 2 bases from J, the gap between germline ends came to 16 bases. The germline V gene has CDR1 MNHEY and CDR2 SVGEGT. The CDR3 is made up of 17 amino acids.

V usage is TRBV6-2 or TRBV6-3 and J usage is TRBJ1-5, with D tentatively TRBD1 (5 bases). The CDR3 has 14 amino acids. The germline CDR1 and CDR2 sequences are MNHEY and SVGEGT. The V gene lost 6 bases and the J gene lost 2 bases, with 11 bases spanning the gap. CDR3 residues: CASRSDSRNQPQHF. In DNA form, the CDR3 reads TGTGCCAGCAGGTCCGACAGTCGCAATCAGCCCCAGCATTTT.

In its sample, this clonotype was seen many times. This chain joins TRBV9 and TRBJ1-2, with TRBD1 as a possible D gene (5 bases). The V and J ends lost 7 bases and 7 bases respectively, with 14 bases between them. The germline CDR1 and CDR2 sequences are SGDLS and YYNGEE. This CDR3 is built from 12 residues. Here the CDR3 DNA reads TGTGCCAGCTTCGGGACGCACTTTGGCTACACCTTC. Protein: CASFGTHFGYTF.

The V and J genes are TRBV6-1 and TRBJ1-5, with TRBD1 matching 8 bases. Germline values: CDR1 MNHNS, CDR2 SASEGT. The CDR3 is made up of 14 amino acids. The V segment lost 7 bases and the J segment 6 bases; nucleotides outside the gene matches: 8. The CDR3 sequence is CASNPTGVIQPQHF. CDR3 nucleotide sequence: TGTGCCAGCAACCCGACAGGGGTGATTCAGCCCCAGCATTTT.

The chain employs TRBV12-3 or TRBV12-4 and TRBJ1-5; D unresolved. V gave up 8 bases and J gave up 6 bases, with 11 bases separating them. The length of the CDR3 is 12 residues. CDR3 nucleotide sequence: TGTGCCAGCCACAGCGGACGTCAGCCCCAGCATTTT. Translating it yields CASHSGRQPQHF.

This clonotype was seen only a few times. As DNA, the CDR3 is TGTGCCAGCAGTGAAAAGCAGGTCGGTTCACCCCTCCACTTT. Protein: CASSEKQVGSPLHF. The chain joins TRBV25-1 to TRBJ1-6; D uncertain. Germline V gene sequence: CDR1 MGHDK, CDR2 SYGVNS. Trimming shortened V by 2 bases and J by 9 bases, and 11 bases separated the two germline ends. This CDR3 region has 14 residues. The full variable domain, rest sourced from reference TRBV25-1 and TRBJ1-6, is EADIYQTPRYLVIGTGKKITLECSQTMGHDKMYWYQQDPGMELHLIHYSYGVNSTEKGDLSSESTVSRIRTEHFPLTLESARPSHTSQYLCASSEKQVGSPLHFGNGTRLTVT.

V gene TRBV19 combines with J gene TRBJ2-6, with D maybe TRBD2 (5 bases). Germline V CDR1 and CDR2: LNHDA, SQIVND (reference sequence). This CDR3 contains 15 residues. V was clipped by 7 bases and J by 0 bases, with 10 bases between them. The CDR3 DNA reads as TGTGCCAGTAACCTAGACTACTCTGGGGCCAACGTCCTGACTTTC. Translating it yields CASNLDYSGANVLTF.

The J gene is TRBJ2-3, the V gene TRBV5-1; possibly TRBD1 for D (6 bases). There are 12 residues in the CDR3. CDR1 SGHRS and CDR2 YFSETQ come from the germline V gene. The V gene lost 4 bases and the J gene lost 6 bases, with 9 bases spanning the gap. In DNA, the CDR3 is TGCGCCAGCAGCAAAGGACAGGATACGCAGTATTTT. It yields the protein CASSKGQDTQYF.

The rearrangement joins TRBV4-2 to TRBJ1-5; weak D call: TRBD1 (5 bases). The V and J ends lost 0 bases and 1 base respectively, with 7 bases between them. Germline V lookup: CDR1 LGHNA, CDR2 YNFKEQ. This CDR3 spans 15 amino acids. The CDR3 coding sequence is TGTGCCAGCAGCCAAGATAAGGGGAGCAATCAGCCCCAGCATTTT. Encoded protein: CASSQDKGSNQPQHF.

This chain's CDR3 is CASTRTGGGQPQHF. Written as DNA, the CDR3 is TGTGCCAGCACCAGGACAGGGGGCGGTCAGCCCCAGCATTTT. The J gene is TRBJ1-5, the V gene TRBV28, with 11 bases that match TRBD1. Looked up from germline, CDR1 is MDHEN and CDR2 is SYDVKM. The V and J ends lost 7 bases and 6 bases, in that order; junction bases with no gene match: 5. The CDR3 runs 14 residues.

The sample holds many counts of this clonotype. The gene calls are TRBV11-2 and TRBJ2-5, with 12 bases identical to TRBD2. CDR3 length equals 18 residues. Per the germline V gene, CDR1 is SGHAT and CDR2 is FQNNGV. The junction had 13 bases not matched to a gene; V was cut back by 5 bases and J by 3 bases. Here the CDR3 reads CASSPSGLAGNHKETQYF. The CDR3 bases are TGTGCCAGCAGCCCTAGCGGACTAGCGGGGAATCATAAAGAGACCCAGTACTTC.

The sample holds a few counts of this clonotype. The chain recombines TRBV5-1 with TRBJ2-5; TRBD1 matches 10 bases. Per germline, CDR1 SGHRS and CDR2 YFSETQ. V dropped 7 bases and J dropped 5; count of bases not matched to a gene: 8. The CDR3 consists of 14 residues. The CDR3 region has the DNA TGCGCCAGCGCCTCCGGGACAGGGGTGGAGACCCAGTACTTC. This translates into CASASGTGVETQYF.